This T cell receptor (beta chain) is drawn from a study of T-cell reconstitution after alpha-beta-depleted transplantation in children (dated by TCRdb to the mid-2010s). Broadly, across the study: The study quantitatively tracked T-cell immune reconstitution after TCRalphabeta/CD19-depleted allogeneic hematopoietic cell transplantation in children using TCR repertoire profiling.

For this clonotype: It has no known antigen specificity. No much larger clone is present one base from it, and per-base qualities are unavailable.

Library creation used PCR. Sequencing was carried out with an Illumina HiSeq 2500. TCR library preparation used molecular barcoding, with unique molecular identifiers applied to normalize quantification of the TCRbeta repertoire. TCRdb reran the public reads through fastp at Q25 and MiXCR, keeping productive beta chains. All rows with the same CDR3 protein become a single entry with the most common DNA and genes. Here the sample has about half a million distinct CDR3 sequences; approximately 12% occur a single time. The ten largest clones add up to approximately 5.4% of the sample. The sequence derives from a human donor who donated a stem cell graft to a child with combined immunodeficiency. The sample consisted of PBMCs from the stem cell graft donor, taken from the stem cell graft.

The DNA sequence is as follows: TGTGCCAGCAGCTTAGCGTGGGGGCCGGGTGGCTACACCTTC. The encoded protein is CASSLAWGPGGYTF. Recombination linked TRBV7-2 to TRBJ1-2; TRBD1 might be the D gene, on 6 matching bases. V is clipped by 0 bases and J by 7 bases, and the sequence between their germline boundaries is 12 bases long. For CDR1 and CDR2, the germline V gene lists SGHTA and FQGNSA. Measured from the cysteine to the phenylalanine, the CDR3 is 14 residues long. Only CDR3 DNA remains: 42 bases, in frame from the first base.